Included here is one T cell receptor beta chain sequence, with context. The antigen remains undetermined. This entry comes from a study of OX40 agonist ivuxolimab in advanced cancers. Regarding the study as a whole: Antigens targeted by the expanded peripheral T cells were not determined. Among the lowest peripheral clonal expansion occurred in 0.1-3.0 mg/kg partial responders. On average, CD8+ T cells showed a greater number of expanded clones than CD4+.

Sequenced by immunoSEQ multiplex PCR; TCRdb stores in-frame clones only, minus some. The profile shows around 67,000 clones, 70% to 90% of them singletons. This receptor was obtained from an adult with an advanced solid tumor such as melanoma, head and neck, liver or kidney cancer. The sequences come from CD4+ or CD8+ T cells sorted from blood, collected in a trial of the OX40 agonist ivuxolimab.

The CDR3 here is CASSEFRGSANEKLFF. The CDR3 DNA sequence: TGTGCCAGCAGTGAATTTAGGGGTTCGGCTAATGAAAAACTGTTTTTT. The chain has TRBV6-1 and TRBJ1-4; the D gene is possibly TRBD1 (5 bases). V lost 2 bases to trimming and J lost 3 bases, with 13 bases between them. Germline V gene sequence: CDR1 MNHNS, CDR2 SASEGT. The CDR3 is 16 residues long.